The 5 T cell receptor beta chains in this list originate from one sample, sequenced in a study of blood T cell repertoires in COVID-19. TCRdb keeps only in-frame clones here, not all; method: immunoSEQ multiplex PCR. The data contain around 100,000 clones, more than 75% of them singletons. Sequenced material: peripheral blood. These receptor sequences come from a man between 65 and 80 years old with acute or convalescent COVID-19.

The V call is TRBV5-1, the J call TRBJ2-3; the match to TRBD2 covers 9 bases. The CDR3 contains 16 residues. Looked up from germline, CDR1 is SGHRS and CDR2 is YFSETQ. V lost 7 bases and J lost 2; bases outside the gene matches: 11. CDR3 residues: CASGSGASGNTDTQYF. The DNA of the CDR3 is TGCGCCAGCGGCTCCGGGGCTAGCGGGAACACAGATACGCAGTATTTT.

This CDR3 reads CASSPRTGSYEQYF. The CDR3 DNA sequence: TGTGCCAGCAGCCCACGGACAGGGTCCTACGAGCAGTACTTC. The V gene is TRBV9, the J gene TRBJ2-7; 8 bases are a match to TRBD1. Germline V gene sequence: CDR1 SGDLS, CDR2 YYNGEE. The CDR3 sequence is 14 residues long. The ends lost 4 bases at V and 1 base at J; junction bases unmatched: 4.

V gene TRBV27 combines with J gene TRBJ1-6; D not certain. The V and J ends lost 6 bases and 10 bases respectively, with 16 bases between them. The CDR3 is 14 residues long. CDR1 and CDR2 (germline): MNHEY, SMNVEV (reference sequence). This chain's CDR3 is CASSSGSPGSPLHF. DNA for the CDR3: TGTGCCAGCAGCTCGGGCTCCCCGGGGTCACCCCTCCACTTT.

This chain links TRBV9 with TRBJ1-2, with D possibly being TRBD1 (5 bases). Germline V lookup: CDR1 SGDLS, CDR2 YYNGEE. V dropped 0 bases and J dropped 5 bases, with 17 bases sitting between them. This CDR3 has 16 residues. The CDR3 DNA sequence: TGTGCCAGCAGCGTAGGGGGGGTAGGCTCCTCTTATGGCTACACCTTC. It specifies CASSVGGVGSSYGYTF. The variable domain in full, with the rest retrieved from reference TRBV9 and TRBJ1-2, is DSGVTQTPKHLITATGQRVTLRCSPRSGDLSVYWYQQSLDQGLQFLIQYYNGEERAKGNILERFSAQQFPDLHSELNLSSLELGDSALYFCASSVGGVGSSYGYTFGSGTRLTVV.

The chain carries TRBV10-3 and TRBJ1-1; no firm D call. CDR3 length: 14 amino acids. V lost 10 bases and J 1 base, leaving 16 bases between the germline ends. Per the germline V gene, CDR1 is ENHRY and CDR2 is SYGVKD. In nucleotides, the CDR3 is TGTGCCACCCTACCTCACCGGGAGAACACTGAAGCTTTCTTT. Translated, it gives CATLPHRENTEAFF.